These 18 T cell receptor beta chains came from one sample sequenced in a study of T cell repertoires in cytomegalovirus infection. TCRdb processed the reads anew with MiXCR; each CDR3 protein has one entry. Found here are 740,000 or so distinct CDR3 sequences, 35% to 40% of them singletons; the top ten hold 2.5% to 3.5%. The source material was PBMCs. The source is a human donor in good health (CMV status not recorded). Some clones in this sample may be carry-over from other donors' samples.

The chain couples TRBV20-1 to TRBJ2-1; 11 nucleotides match TRBD2. CDR1 is DFQATT, CDR2 SNEGSKA, per germline (reference sequence). This CDR3 region has 14 residues. V trimming: 6 bases; J trimming: 5 bases; junction bases outside the gene matches: 6. CDR3 in DNA: TGCAGTGCACTAGCGGGAGTAGGCCACAATGAGCAGTTCTTC. It is translated as CSALAGVGHNEQFF.

There are a few counts of this clonotype. This sequence joins TRBV7-6 and TRBJ2-7; 9 positions match TRBD1. Germline loops: CDR1 SGHVS, CDR2 FNYEAQ. The J segment lost 12 bases and the V segment lost 5 bases, leaving 14 bases of the junction unmatched. The CDR3 length is 14 residues. CDR3 bases: TGTGCCAGCAGCCTGACCCGACAGGGGGTAGAGGGGTACTTC. This translates into CASSLTRQGVEGYF. The whole variable domain, filled in from reference TRBV7-6 and TRBJ2-7, reads GAGVSQSPRYKVTKRGQDVALRCDPISGHVSLYWYRQALGQGPEFLTYFNYEAQQDKSGLPNDRFSAERPEGSISTLTIQRTEQRDSAMYRCASSLTRQGVEGYFGPGTRLTVT.

CDR3 sequence (DNA): TGTGCCACCAGCGTCACTCCGGGACCCAGAACAGATACGCAGTATTTT. This translates into CATSVTPGPRTDTQYF. The rearrangement links TRBV15 to TRBJ2-3; D possibly matches TRBD1 or TRBD2 (5 bases each). This CDR3 has 16 residues. V gave up 5 bases and J gave up 3 bases, with 18 bases separating them. Germline loops: CDR1 LNHNV, CDR2 YYDKDF (reference sequence).

The sample holds many counts of this clonotype. The chain links TRBV7-3 to TRBJ2-2; D unclear. The CDR3 length is 15 residues. V was shortened by 1 base and J by 2 bases, with 8 bases between the two germline ends. Germline V gene data show CDR1 as SGHTA and CDR2 as FQGTGA. CDR3 bases: TGTGCCAGCAGCTTAAATGGGATTAACACCGGGGAGCTGTTTTTT. Translation gives CASSLNGINTGELFF.

The chain recombines TRBV10-3 with TRBJ1-1; tentative D call: TRBD1 (5 bases). From germline, CDR1 is ENHRY and CDR2 SYGVKD. V dropped 3 bases and J dropped 4 bases, with 9 bases sitting between them. The CDR3 is 13 amino acids. The CDR3 loop reads CAISDGGTTEAFF. CDR3 DNA sequence: TGTGCCATCAGTGATGGGGGAACCACTGAAGCTTTCTTT.

Concerning this clonotype itself: The junction does not match germline at one end; this may be a read error. J is TRBJ1-2 and V is TRBV4-2; no clear D. The CDR3 runs to 13 residues. CDR1 and CDR2 from the germline V gene are LGHNA and YNFKEQ. The chain's CDR3 is CSSSQDLGRRYTF. The CDR3 DNA follows: TGTTCCAGCAGCCAAGATCTTGGGCGCCGCTACACCTTC.

The chain joins TRBV28 to TRBJ2-3; no definite D call. The V end was cut by 3 bases, the J end by 0 bases, with 10 bases between. Germline CDR1 and CDR2: MDHEN and SYDVKM. This CDR3 contains 15 residues. CDR3 nucleotide sequence: TGTGCCAGCAGTTTCGCAGCCTCTAGCACAGATACGCAGTATTTT. Its translation is CASSFAASSTDTQYF.

This clonotype was seen more than once but under ten times. This chain connects TRBV19 to TRBJ2-3; the D is unclear. The V and J ends lost 3 bases and 6 bases respectively, with 10 bases between them. Looked up from germline, CDR1 is LNHDA and CDR2 is SQIVND (reference sequence). The length of the CDR3 is 13 residues. CDR3 DNA: TGTGCCAGTAGTATTACCGTCGGGGATACGCAGTATTTT. Its translation is CASSITVGDTQYF. Variable domain in full (rest from reference TRBV19 and TRBJ2-3): DGGITQSPKYLFRKEGQNVTLSCEQNLNHDAMYWYRQDPGQGLRLIYYSQIVNDFQKGDIAEGYSVSREKKESFPLTVTSAQKNPTAFYLCASSITVGDTQYFGPGTRLTVL.

This chain uses TRBV28 with TRBJ2-3; a possible D gene is TRBD1 (7 bases). Looked up from germline, CDR1 is MDHEN and CDR2 is SYDVKM. V was clipped by 10 bases and J by 5 bases, with 25 bases between them. The CDR3 covers 16 residues. CDR3 DNA: TGTGCCACACAAAGACAGGGACTGGTTCGTGGAGATACGCAGTATTTT. Its translation: CATQRQGLVRGDTQYF.

The chain recombines TRBV28 with TRBJ1-6, with 8 bases matching TRBD1. This CDR3 is 15 amino acids long. From germline, CDR1 is MDHEN and CDR2 SYDVKM. The V gene end was trimmed by 7 bases and the J gene end by 9 bases; junction bases not matched to a gene: 11. The CDR3, as DNA: TGTGCCAGCATCTGGACGGGACAGGTCGGTTCACCCCTCCACTTT. This translates into CASIWTGQVGSPLHF.

The V call is TRBV27, the J call TRBJ1-5; D is unresolved. V was trimmed by 2 bases and J by 7 bases, leaving 12 bases between them. Germline V gives CDR1 MNHEY, CDR2 SMNVEV (reference sequence). The length of the CDR3 is 14 residues. CDR3 sequence: CASSLGRARQPQHF. The CDR3 DNA reads TGTGCCAGCAGTTTAGGGAGGGCGAGACAGCCCCAGCATTTT.

The genes are TRBV6-1 and TRBJ2-2, with D possibly being TRBD1 or TRBD2 (6 bases each). Trimming took off 0 bases at V and 3 bases at J, with 11 bases between the two ends. This CDR3 spans 16 amino acids. The germline V gene has CDR1 MNHNS and CDR2 SASEGT. CDR3 residues: CASSEAPGGYTGELFF. The CDR3 region has the DNA TGTGCCAGCAGTGAAGCTCCCGGGGGCTACACCGGGGAGCTGTTTTTT.

On this clonotype: A clone one base away is much larger, so this may be a read error. This chain links TRBV7-2 with TRBJ2-7; 9 bases line up with TRBD2. CDR3 length: 15 residues. The ends lost 2 bases at V and 3 bases at J; junction bases unmatched: 5. Germline V gene sequence: CDR1 SGHTA, CDR2 FQGNSA. As DNA, the CDR3 is TGTGCCAGCAGCTTACTAGCGGGGTGCGTCTACGAGCAGTACTTC. Protein product: CASSLLAGCVYEQYF.

V usage is TRBV6-6 and J usage is TRBJ1-4, with 7 bases aligning to TRBD1. Per the germline V gene, CDR1 is MNHNY and CDR2 is SVGAGI (reference sequence). This CDR3 is built from 16 residues. V was pared by 5 bases and J by 0 bases, with 6 bases of the junction left unmatched. The CDR3 here is CASSERDRATNEKLFF. In DNA, the CDR3 is TGTGCCAGCAGTGAGCGTGACAGGGCAACTAATGAAAAACTGTTTTTT.

The rearrangement links TRBV12-3 or TRBV12-4 to TRBJ1-2; TRBD1 might be the D (6 bases). This CDR3 contains 15 residues. Trimming took off 1 base at V and 5 bases at J, with 14 bases between the two ends. The DNA for the CDR3 is TGTGCCAGCAGTTTAGAATGGACAGAAGTATATGGCTACACCTTC. Its translation: CASSLEWTEVYGYTF.

In its sample, this clonotype was seen many times. The chain links TRBV7-2 to TRBJ2-3; no definite D call. Germline CDR1 SGHTA, CDR2 FQGNSA. The ends were cut back, 5 bases at V and 0 bases at J, with 15 bases in the middle. The CDR3 consists of 16 residues. This CDR3 reads CASSPMAAKSTDTQYF. In nucleotides, the CDR3 is TGTGCCAGCAGCCCTATGGCGGCGAAAAGCACAGATACGCAGTATTTT.

This clonotype was detected only a few times. The CDR3 DNA reads as TGTGCCAGCAACCGAGTTAACACCGGGGAGCTGTTTTTT. Protein: CASNRVNTGELFF. The chain combines TRBV6-5 with TRBJ2-2; no definite D call. V was trimmed by 7 bases and J by 2 bases, leaving 8 bases between them. Germline CDR1 is MNHEY and CDR2 is SVGAGI. This CDR3 is built from 13 residues.

The sample holds a few counts of this clonotype. The V call is TRBV29-1, the J call TRBJ1-2, with 7 positions matching TRBD1. The germline V gene has CDR1 SQVTM and CDR2 ANQGSEA. This CDR3 is 12 amino acids long. The J segment lost 11 bases and the V segment lost 1 base, leaving 7 bases of the junction unmatched. This CDR3 reads CSVEGDRKRYTF. Written as DNA, the CDR3 is TGCAGCGTTGAAGGGGACAGAAAGCGGTACACCTTC. Based on the CDR3 plus reference TRBV29-1 and TRBJ1-2, the full variable domain is SAVISQKPSRDICQRGTSLTIQCQVDSQVTMMFWYRQQPGQSLTLIATANQGSEATYESGFVIDKFPISRPNLTFSTLTVSNMSPEDSSIYLCSVEGDRKRYTFGSGTRLTVV.